This T cell receptor beta chain was sequenced during a study of T cells after posttransplantation cyclophosphamide. The study, taken as a whole, reports: Blood and skin or GI T cell repertoires showed limited TRB overlap. Donor CD8+ memory clones often dominated recipient blood repertoires at later times. Recipient CMV seropositivity and CMV reactivation strongly tracked TRB clonality.

Of note for this clone: The antigen is undetermined.

Cyclophosphamide on days +3 and +4 followed busulfan-fludarabine conditioning and a marrow graft. Assay: immunoSEQ multiplex PCR; the TCRdb copy retains only in-frame clones and omits some. This sample has about 6,500 clones, with roughly 80% found just once. The CDR3 consists of 17 residues. CDR1 ENHRY and CDR2 SYGVKD come from the germline V gene. Trimming cost V 4 bases and J 0 bases, with 19 bases left between them. The chain is built from TRBV10-3 and TRBJ2-7; tentative D call: TRBD1 (6 bases). The receptor comes from a male patient between 25 and 39 years old who received an allogeneic stem cell transplant from a related donor, was CMV-positive, and had acute GVHD only. Some T cells could come from the graft donor. The sequencing used PBMCs, collected approximately 1,400 days after allogeneic stem cell transplant with posttransplant cyclophosphamide. The CDR3 loop is CAISVGGPAGSSYEQYF. CDR3 in DNA: TGTGCCATCAGTGTAGGGGGACCGGCAGGGAGCTCCTACGAGCAGTACTTC.